This T cell receptor (beta chain) was retrieved from a study of CXCR3-negative and CXCR3-positive naive CD8 T cells. For the study at large: Collectively, the libraries yielded 140 million or so TRB reads in total, at about 1.5 +/- 0.3 million per library. Broader study findings: Cryopreservation partially decreased CXCR3 expression, and most assays used fresh PBMCs. More hydrophobic TRB CDR3s were found in CXCR3-positive naive cells than in CXCR3-negative naive cells.

As concerns this clonotype: Its target is unknown.

Germline V CDR1 and CDR2: SGHRS, YFSETQ. This CDR3 contains 14 residues. Every individual CD8+ T cell subset underwent sorting in triplicate at 330,000 or so cells apiece. The libraries of TRB cDNA were constructed through 5' RACE using UMI labels. TCRdb derives one entry per CDR3 protein from the 5' RACE reads, leaving out DNA. The table lists 50,000 to 65,000 distinct CDR3 sequences. J is TRBJ2-7 and V is TRBV5-1. Sequencing was performed on naive CXCR3+ CD8+ T cells from blood. The subset here: CD45RO-CCR7+CD27+CD95- naive CD8+ T cells expressing CXCR3 (TNR3+). This clonotype was sampled from a human donor in good health. Some clones in this sample may be carry-over from other donors' samples. The CDR3 reads CASSLAALSYEQYF.